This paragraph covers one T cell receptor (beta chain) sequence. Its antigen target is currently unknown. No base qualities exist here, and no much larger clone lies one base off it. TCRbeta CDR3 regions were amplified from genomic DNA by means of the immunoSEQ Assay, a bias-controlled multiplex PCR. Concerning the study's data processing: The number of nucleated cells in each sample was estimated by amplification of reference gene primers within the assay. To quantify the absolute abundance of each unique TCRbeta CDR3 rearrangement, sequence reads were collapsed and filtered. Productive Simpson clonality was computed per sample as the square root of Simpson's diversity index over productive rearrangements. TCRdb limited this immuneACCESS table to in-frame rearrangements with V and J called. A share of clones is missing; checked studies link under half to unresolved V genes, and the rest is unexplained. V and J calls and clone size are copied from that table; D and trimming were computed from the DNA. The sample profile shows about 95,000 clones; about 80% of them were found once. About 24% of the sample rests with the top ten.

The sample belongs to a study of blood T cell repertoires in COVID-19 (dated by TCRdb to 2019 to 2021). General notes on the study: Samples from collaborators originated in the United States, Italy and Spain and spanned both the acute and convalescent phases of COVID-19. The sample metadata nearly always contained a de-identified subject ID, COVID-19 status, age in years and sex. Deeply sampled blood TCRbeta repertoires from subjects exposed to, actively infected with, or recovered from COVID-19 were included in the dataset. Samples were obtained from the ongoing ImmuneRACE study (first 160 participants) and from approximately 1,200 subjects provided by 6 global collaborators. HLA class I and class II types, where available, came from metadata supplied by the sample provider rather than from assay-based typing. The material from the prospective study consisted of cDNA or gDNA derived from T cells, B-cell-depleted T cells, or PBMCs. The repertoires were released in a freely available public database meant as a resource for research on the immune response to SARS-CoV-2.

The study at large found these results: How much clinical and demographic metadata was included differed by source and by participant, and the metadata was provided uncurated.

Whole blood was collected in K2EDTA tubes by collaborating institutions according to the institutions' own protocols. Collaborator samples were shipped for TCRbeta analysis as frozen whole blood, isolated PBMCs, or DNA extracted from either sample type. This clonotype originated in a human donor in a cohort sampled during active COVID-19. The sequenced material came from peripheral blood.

The base sequence is TGTGCCAGCAGCCTCACTACTAGCGGGGCCTACAATGAGCAGTTCTTC. It codes for CASSLTTSGAYNEQFF. This chain joins TRBV13 to TRBJ2-1; a stretch of 10 junction bases matches TRBD2. The germline V gene (reference sequence) gives CDR1 as PRHDT and CDR2 as FYEKMQ. Taken from cysteine to phenylalanine, the CDR3 has 16 residues. Here the CDR3 DNA is all that survives: 48 bases in frame from base 1. V is pruned by 5 bases and J by 2 bases, leaving 6 bases of the junction without a gene match.